These 21 T cell receptor beta chains originate from one sample sequenced in a study of T cells in women clearing cervical HPV infection. Profiled with immunoSEQ multiplex PCR; TCRdb holds only in-frame clones, not every one. The sample spans tens of thousands of clones; the ten largest clones claim less than 40%. Sequenced input: blood buffy coat. The receptors were gathered from a woman between 18 and 70 years old with a cervical HPV16 infection that either progressed to CIN3+ or cleared (not recorded which).

Worth noting for this clone: The read terminates 3 residues ahead of where the CDR3 ends, so the germline J gene completes it. The V call is TRBV7-2, the J call TRBJ1-2; 8 bases line up with TRBD1. CDR1 is SGHTA and CDR2 is FQGNSA in the germline V gene. Losses at the gene ends were 1 base for V and 3 bases for J; bases not matched to a gene: 4. CDR3 length equals 15 residues. CDR3 DNA (partial): TGTGCCAGCAGCTTAGTAACAGGGGGAGACTATGGC. Its protein product is CASSLVTGGDYG. In full, the CDR3 is CASSLVTGGDYGYTF.

On this clone itself: The missing CDR3 end, 3 residues past where the read stops, is filled in from the germline J gene. Other DNA sequences in the sample encode the same CDR3. The rearrangement links TRBV11-2 to TRBJ2-5; no clear D. The germline V and J ends were trimmed by 6 bases and 2 bases, with 4 bases remaining between them. Germline V lookup: CDR1 SGHAT, CDR2 FQNNGV. This CDR3 spans 11 amino acids. Partial CDR3 DNA: TGTGCCAGCAGTTCACAAGAGACC. This codes for CASSSQET. The complete CDR3 sequence is CASSSQETQYF.

Points on this clone: The read terminates 3 residues before the CDR3 end, so the remaining end is supplied by the germline J gene. V and J are TRBV20-1 and TRBJ1-2; 7 positions match TRBD1. The germline V gene encodes CDR1 DFQATT and CDR2 SNEGSKA (reference sequence). CDR3 length equals 10 residues. CDR3 protein: CSATGEGYTF. The sequenced part of the CDR3 DNA is TGCAGTGCAACAGGGGAGGGC.

In the case of this clone: The read ends 3 residues early relative to the CDR3; the germline J gene fills the gap. The chain links TRBV7-8 to TRBJ2-3; D is uncertain. The V end was cut by 1 base, the J end by 8 bases, with 4 bases between. From germline, CDR1 is SGHVS and CDR2 FQNEAQ. The CDR3 consists of 11 residues. CDR3 loop: CASSLGPTQYF. The sequenced part of the CDR3 DNA is TGTGCCAGCAGCTTAGGGCCTACG.

Remarks on this clone: The CDR3 end falls 3 residues outside the read, so it is completed with the germline J gene. This chain joins TRBV2 and TRBJ1-4; D remains ambiguous. This CDR3 region has 14 residues. Germline V gives CDR1 SNHLY, CDR2 FYNNEI. The CDR3 protein is CASSELNYNSPLFF. The CDR3 DNA, read in part, is TGTGCCAGCAGTGAACTGAACTATAATTCACCA.

Points on this clone: The read ends 3 residues early relative to the CDR3; the germline J gene fills the gap. V gene TRBV6-2 or TRBV6-3 combines with J gene TRBJ2-1; TRBD2 matches at 9 bases. The CDR3 consists of 17 residues. The V gene's germline CDR1 is MNHEY and CDR2 SVGEGT. The junction had 12 bases not matched to a gene; V was cut back by 2 bases and J by 7 bases. Incomplete CDR3 DNA: TGTGCCAGCAGTTACGGCGAACCAGCGGGAGGAAAAAATGAG. The encoded protein is CASSYGEPAGGKNE. The entire CDR3 is CASSYGEPAGGKNEQFF.

Turning to this clone: The missing CDR3 end, 3 residues past where the read stops, is filled in from the germline J gene. This sequence joins TRBV18 and TRBJ1-2, with unresolved D. The CDR3 extends over 16 amino acids. Germline loops: CDR1 KGHSH, CDR2 LQKENI. Trimming pared 3 bases from V and 5 bases from J, leaving 19 bases between. The CDR3 loop is CASSPGSLSSGYGYTF. The part of the CDR3 DNA that was read is TGTGCCAGCTCACCCGGATCCTTATCTAGTGGATATGGC.

As concerns this clone: Sequencing ends 3 residues short of the CDR3 end; the germline J gene provides the rest. The rearrangement links TRBV7-3 to TRBJ2-3; 9 nucleotides align to TRBD1. Germline trimming cut 5 bases from V and 3 bases from J; bases unmatched to any gene: 9. This CDR3 is built from 16 residues. CDR1 and CDR2 from the germline V gene are SGHTA and FQGTGA. CDR3 sequence: CASSPRQGVGTDTQYF. The covered CDR3 bases are TGTGCCAGCAGCCCCCGACAGGGGGTGGGTACAGATACG.

As regards this clone: The read stops 3 residues short of the end of the CDR3; the missing end is completed from the germline J gene. The chain uses TRBV28 and TRBJ2-7; 7 positions agree with TRBD1. V trimming: 3 bases; J trimming: 3 bases; junction bases outside the gene matches: 5. Germline CDR1 and CDR2: MDHEN and SYDVKM. This CDR3 region has 14 residues. CDR3 sequence: CASSFLGQRYEQYF. CDR3 DNA, as far as it was read: TGTGCCAGCAGTTTTCTGGGACAGCGCTACGAG.

Concerning this clone itself: The CDR3 end is not reached by the read, which stops 3 residues before it; the germline J gene fills it in. The genes are TRBV7-2 and TRBJ1-1; 9 bases map to TRBD1. The CDR3 runs 14 residues. The V gene's germline CDR1 is SGHTA and CDR2 FQGNSA. CDR3 sequence: CASSLLTGGSKAFF. CDR3 bases read: TGTGCCAGCAGCTTATTAACAGGGGGCTCCAAA. Combining the CDR3 with reference TRBV7-2 and TRBJ1-1 gives the whole variable domain GAGVSQSPSNKVTEKGKDVELRCDPISGHTALYWYRQSLGQGLEFLIYFQGNSAPDKSGLPSDRFSAERTGGSVSTLTIQRTQQEDSAVYLCASSLLTGGSKAFFGQGTRLTVV.

As to this clone: At one boundary the junction diverges from the germline segment, which might be a read error. The CDR3 end lies 3 residues beyond the end of the read and is filled in from the germline J gene. The sample contains more than one DNA sequence encoding this CDR3. This rearrangement joins TRBV7-9 to TRBJ1-3; no definite D call. Germline loops: CDR1 SEHNR, CDR2 FQNEAQ (reference sequence). This CDR3 has 13 amino acids. CDR3 amino acids: CASSLLYRDTIYF. CDR3 DNA (partial): TGTGCCAGCAGCTTATTGTACAGAGACACG.

On this clone: The read gets to within 3 residues of the CDR3 end, and the germline J gene fills in the rest. J is TRBJ2-2 and V is TRBV20-1; D ambiguous. CDR1 and CDR2 (germline): DFQATT, SNEGSKA (reference sequence). There are 11 residues in the CDR3. Trimming removed 5 bases from V and 4 bases from J, with 5 bases in between. Here the CDR3 reads CSAWLTGELFF. The CDR3 DNA, read in part, is TGCAGTGCTTGGCTCACCGGGGAG.

Of note for this clone: The CDR3 end lies 3 residues beyond the end of the read and is filled in from the germline J gene. The V and J genes are TRBV2 and TRBJ2-5; D not resolved. Trimming cost V 6 bases and J 2 bases, with 7 bases left between them. CDR3 length: 12 residues. The germline V gene encodes CDR1 SNHLY and CDR2 FYNNEI. Partial CDR3 DNA: TGTGCCAGCAGAGAAACTCAAGAGACC. Translating it yields CASRETQET. The entire CDR3 is CASRETQETQYF. The full variable domain, its missing parts supplied by reference TRBV2 and TRBJ2-5, is EPEVTQTPSHQVTQMGQEVILRCVPISNHLYFYWYRQILGQKVEFLVSFYNNEISEKSEIFDDQFSVERPDGSNFTLKIRSTKLEDSAMYFCASRETQETQYFGPGTRLLVL.

About this clone itself: Read coverage stops 3 residues before the CDR3 terminus; the germline J gene supplies the remainder. The V call is TRBV5-1, the J call TRBJ2-2; D is possibly TRBD2 (6 bases). The germline CDR1 and CDR2 sequences are SGHRS and YFSETQ. With 4 bases removed from V and 0 bases from J, the gap between germline ends came to 13 bases. The CDR3 loop spans 16 amino acids. CDR3 amino acids: CASSPSGTANTGELFF. The sequenced part of the CDR3 DNA is TGCGCCAGCAGCCCGTCCGGGACTGCGAACACCGGGGAG.

A note on this clone: The read comes to an end 3 residues before the CDR3 does, leaving the germline J gene to fill in the end. V and J are TRBV6-1 and TRBJ1-6; D unresolved. This CDR3 comprises 14 residues. Deletions cut 2 bases from V and 4 bases from J, with 6 bases between. Per the germline V gene, CDR1 is MNHNS and CDR2 is SASEGT. The covered CDR3 bases are TGTGCCAGCAGTGAACAGGATTATAATTCACCC. Its translation: CASSEQDYNSP. The entire CDR3 is CASSEQDYNSPLHF.

Regarding this clone: The read ends 3 residues before the CDR3 terminus; that terminus is restored from the germline J gene. This chain links TRBV18 with TRBJ2-1; 10 positions agree with TRBD2. The J segment lost 8 bases and the V segment lost 3 bases, leaving 7 bases of the junction unmatched. The CDR3 runs 15 residues. In germline, CDR1 is KGHSH, CDR2 LQKENI. CDR3 in amino acids: CASSPLAGVSYEQFF. CDR3 DNA, as far as it was read: TGTGCCAGCTCACCTCTAGCGGGAGTTTCCTATGAG.

Comment on this clone: The read gets to within 3 residues of the CDR3 end, and the germline J gene fills in the rest. V gene TRBV30 combines with J gene TRBJ2-2; 12 positions agree with TRBD2. Germline V gives CDR1 GTSNPN, CDR2 SVGIG (reference sequence). The CDR3 runs 17 residues. After removal of 2 bases from V and 5 bases from J, the junction contained 9 bases not matched to a gene. The CDR3 sequence is CAWSTGTSGWGTGELFF. CDR3 DNA (partial): TGTGCCTGGAGTACGGGGACTAGCGGGTGGGGAACCGGGGAG.

Concerning this clone: The read falls 3 residues short of the CDR3 end, and the missing part is taken from the germline J gene. J is TRBJ2-1 and V is TRBV7-9, with D unclear. Deletions cut 5 bases from V and 3 bases from J, with 11 bases between. This CDR3 is built from 14 residues. Per the germline V gene, CDR1 is SEHNR and CDR2 is FQNEAQ (reference sequence). The DNA read from the CDR3 is TGTGCCAGCAGCCAAGTTACGGTCTACAATGAG. Residues: CASSQVTVYNE. The whole CDR3 protein reads CASSQVTVYNEQFF.

In the case of this clone: The read halts 3 residues ahead of the CDR3 end, with the missing end drawn from the germline J gene. This chain joins TRBV29-1 and TRBJ2-2; TRBD2 matches 13 bases. The length of the CDR3 is 18 residues. The J segment lost 0 bases and the V segment lost 4 bases, leaving 8 bases of the junction unmatched. Germline V gene sequence: CDR1 SQVTM, CDR2 ANQGSEA. CDR3 residues: CSVVSGLAGETNTGELFF. CDR3 bases read: TGCAGCGTTGTCAGTGGACTAGCGGGAGAAACGAACACCGGGGAG.

A note on this clone: The read halts 3 residues ahead of the CDR3 end, with the missing end drawn from the germline J gene. The V call is TRBV18, the J call TRBJ1-2; D is uncertain. The germline gives CDR1 KGHSH, CDR2 LQKENI. The CDR3 has 13 residues. Incomplete CDR3 DNA: TGTGCCAGCTCACCACCGATCGGGGAAGGC. Amino acids: CASSPPIGEG. The whole CDR3 sequence reads CASSPPIGEGYTF.

Comments on this clone: The CDR3 is cut off 3 residues early in the read; its end comes from the germline J gene. V and J are TRBV5-1 and TRBJ2-7; TRBD1 matches at 9 bases. Trimming at V came to 5 bases and at J to 3 bases, leaving 9 bases not matched to a gene. This CDR3 is built from 15 residues. Germline V CDR1 and CDR2: SGHRS, YFSETQ. CDR3 amino acids: CASRNTGTGNYEQYF. The part of the CDR3 DNA that was read is TGCGCCAGCAGGAATACCGGGACAGGGAACTACGAG.